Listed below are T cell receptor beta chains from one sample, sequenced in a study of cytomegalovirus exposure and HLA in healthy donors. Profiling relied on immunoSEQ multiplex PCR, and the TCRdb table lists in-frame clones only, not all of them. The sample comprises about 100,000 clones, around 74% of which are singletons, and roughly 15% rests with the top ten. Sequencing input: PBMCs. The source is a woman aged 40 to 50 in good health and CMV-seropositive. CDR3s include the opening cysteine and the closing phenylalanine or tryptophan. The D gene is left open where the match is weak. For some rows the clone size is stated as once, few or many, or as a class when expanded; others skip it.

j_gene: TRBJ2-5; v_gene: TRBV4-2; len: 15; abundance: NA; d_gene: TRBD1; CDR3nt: TGTGCCAGCAGCCAAGTAACAGGGGGCAAAGAGACCCAGTACTTC; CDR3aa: CASSQVTGGKETQYF
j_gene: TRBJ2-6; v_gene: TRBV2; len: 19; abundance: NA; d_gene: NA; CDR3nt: TGTGCCAGCAGCGCCCTGAACCAGGTATCTGTCTCTGGGGCCAACGTCCTGACTTTC; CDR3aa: CASSALNQVSVSGANVLTF
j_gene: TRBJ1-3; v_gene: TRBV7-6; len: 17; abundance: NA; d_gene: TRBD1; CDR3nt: TGTGCCAGCAGCTTAGAGACAGGGTCCCTCTCTGGAAACACCATATATTTT; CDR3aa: CASSLETGSLSGNTIYF
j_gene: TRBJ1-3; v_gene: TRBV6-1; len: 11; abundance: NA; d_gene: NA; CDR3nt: TGTGCCAGCAGAATAGGAAACACCATATATTTT; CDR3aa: CASRIGNTIYF
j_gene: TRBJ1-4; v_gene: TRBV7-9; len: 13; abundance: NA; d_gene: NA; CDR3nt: TGTGCCAGCAGCTTAGCTGGGGGGAGGGAACTGTTTTTT; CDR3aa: CASSLAGGRELFF
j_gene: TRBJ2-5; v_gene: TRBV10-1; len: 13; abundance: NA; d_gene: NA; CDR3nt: TGCGCCAGCAGTGAGTCACTAGCAGAGACCCAGTACTTC; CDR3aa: CASSESLAETQYF
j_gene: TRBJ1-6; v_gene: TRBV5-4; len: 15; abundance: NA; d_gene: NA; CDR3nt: TGTGCCAGCAGCCGTCCAGGGGTGATCAACTCACCCCTCCACTTT; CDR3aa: CASSRPGVINSPLHF
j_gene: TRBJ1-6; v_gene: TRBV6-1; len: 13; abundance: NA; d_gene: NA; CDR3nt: TGTGCCAGCAGTGATCGGGGTTTCTCACCCCTCCACTTT; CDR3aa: CASSDRGFSPLHF
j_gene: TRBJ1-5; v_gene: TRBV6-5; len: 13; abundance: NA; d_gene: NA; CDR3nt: TGTGCCAGCAGTTACTCTTCGGGAGAGCCCCAGCATTTT; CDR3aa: CASSYSSGEPQHF
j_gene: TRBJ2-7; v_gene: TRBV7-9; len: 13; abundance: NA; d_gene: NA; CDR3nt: TGTGCCAGCAGCGCCACAGGGCCCTACGAGCAGTACTTC; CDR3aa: CASSATGPYEQYF
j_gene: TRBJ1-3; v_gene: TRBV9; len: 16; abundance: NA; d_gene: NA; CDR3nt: TGTGCCAGCACCGGGGGGATGTCGGGGTATGGAAACACCATATATTTT; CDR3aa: CASTGGMSGYGNTIYF
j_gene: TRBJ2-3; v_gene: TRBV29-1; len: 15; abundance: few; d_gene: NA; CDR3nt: TGCAGCGTTTCCCGACAAGGGGCTTTATCAGATACGCAGTATTTT; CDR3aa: CSVSRQGALSDTQYF
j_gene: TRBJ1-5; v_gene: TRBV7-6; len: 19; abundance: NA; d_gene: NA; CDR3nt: TGTGCCAGCAGCTTAGCGCGGCAGGGTGAGGATTCCAATCTTCAGCCCCAGCATTTT; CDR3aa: CASSLARQGEDSNLQPQHF
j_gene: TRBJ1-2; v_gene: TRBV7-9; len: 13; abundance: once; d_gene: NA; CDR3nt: TGTGCCAGCAGCTCCCTCGTTCGGTATGGCTACACCTTC; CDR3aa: CASSSLVRYGYTF
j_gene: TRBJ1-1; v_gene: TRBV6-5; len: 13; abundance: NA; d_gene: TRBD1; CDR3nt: TGTGCCAGCAACCGACAGGGGGACACTGAAGCTTTCTTT; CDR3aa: CASNRQGDTEAFF
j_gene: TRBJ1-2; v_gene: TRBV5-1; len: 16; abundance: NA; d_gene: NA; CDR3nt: TGCGCCAGCAGCTTGGGATCCTCCAGGGCAAACTATGGCTACACCTTC; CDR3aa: CASSLGSSRANYGYTF
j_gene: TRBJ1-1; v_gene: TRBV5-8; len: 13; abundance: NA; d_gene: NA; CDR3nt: TGTGCCAGCAGCTTGGAAGGACAGTTTGAAGCTTTCTTT; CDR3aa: CASSLEGQFEAFF
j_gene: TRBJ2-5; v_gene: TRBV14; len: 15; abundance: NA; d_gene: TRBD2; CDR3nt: TGTGCCAGCAGCCAAGGACGGGGGGGCCGTGAGACCCAGTACTTC; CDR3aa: CASSQGRGGRETQYF
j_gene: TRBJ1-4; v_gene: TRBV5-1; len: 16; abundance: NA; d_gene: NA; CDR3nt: TGCGCCAGCAGCTTGGCCCCCGTTCTAACTAATGAAAAACTGTTTTTT; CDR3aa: CASSLAPVLTNEKLFF
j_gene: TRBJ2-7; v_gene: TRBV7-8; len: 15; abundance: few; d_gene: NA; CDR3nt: TGTGCCAGCAGCTTCTCTACGGGATTCGTCAGCGAGCAGTACTTC; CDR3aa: CASSFSTGFVSEQYF
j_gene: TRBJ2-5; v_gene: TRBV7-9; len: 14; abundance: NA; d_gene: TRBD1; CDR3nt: TGTGCCAGCAGCCGAGGGGACAGGGAAGAGACCCAGTACTTC; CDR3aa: CASSRGDREETQYF
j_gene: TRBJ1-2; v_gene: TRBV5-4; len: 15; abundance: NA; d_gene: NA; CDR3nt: TGTGCCAGCAGCCCGGAATGGGGAGGAGGCTATGGCTACACCTTC; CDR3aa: CASSPEWGGGYGYTF
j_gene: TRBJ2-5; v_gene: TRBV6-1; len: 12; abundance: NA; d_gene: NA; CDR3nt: TGTGCCAGCAGTGAGGTGGGAGTGACCCAGTACTTC; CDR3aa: CASSEVGVTQYF
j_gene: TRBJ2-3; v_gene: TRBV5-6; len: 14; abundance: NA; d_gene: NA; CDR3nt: TGTGCCAGCAGCTTGGCGTCACGGGGGAATACGCAGTATTTT; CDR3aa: CASSLASRGNTQYF
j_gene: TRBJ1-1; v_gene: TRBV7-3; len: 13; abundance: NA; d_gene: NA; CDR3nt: TGTGCCAGCAGCCCGAGTCCGAACACTGAAGCTTTCTTT; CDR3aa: CASSPSPNTEAFF
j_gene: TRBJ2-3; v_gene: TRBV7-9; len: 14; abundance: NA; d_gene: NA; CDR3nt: TGTGCCAGCAACCCCTTGGGGGGGCTCGTGATGCAGTATTTT; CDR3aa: CASNPLGGLVMQYF
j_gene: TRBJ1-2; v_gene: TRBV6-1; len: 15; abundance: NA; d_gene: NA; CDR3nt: TGTGCCAGCAGTGAACTTCGACAGGCCGGCTATGGCTACACCTTC; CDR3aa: CASSELRQAGYGYTF
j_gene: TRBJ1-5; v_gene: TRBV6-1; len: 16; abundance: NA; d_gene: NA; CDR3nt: TGTGCCAGCAGTGGAAAGACAGTAAATAGCAATCAGCCCCAGCATTTT; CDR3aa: CASSGKTVNSNQPQHF
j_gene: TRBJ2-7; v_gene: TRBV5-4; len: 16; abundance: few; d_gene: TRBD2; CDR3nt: TGTGCCAGCAGCTCCACGAGCGGGGGGGCTATCTACGAGCAGTACTTC; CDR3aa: CASSSTSGGAIYEQYF
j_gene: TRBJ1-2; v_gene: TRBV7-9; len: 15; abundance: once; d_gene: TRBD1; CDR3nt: TGTGCCAGCAGCCCCCGACAGGGGTTCGGTGGGGGCTACACCTTC; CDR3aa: CASSPRQGFGGGYTF
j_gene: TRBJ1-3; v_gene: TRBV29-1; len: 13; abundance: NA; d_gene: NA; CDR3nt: TGCAGCGCTGTCCCGGGAAGGGCGCACACCATATATTTT; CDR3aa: CSAVPGRAHTIYF
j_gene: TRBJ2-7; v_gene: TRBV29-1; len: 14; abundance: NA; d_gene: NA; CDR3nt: TGCAGCGGTAAACTACCCGGTTCTGAGTACGAGCAGTACTTC; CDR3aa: CSGKLPGSEYEQYF
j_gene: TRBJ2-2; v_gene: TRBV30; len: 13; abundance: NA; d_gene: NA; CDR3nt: TGTGCCTGGAGAGAACAGTTAACAGGGGAGCTGTTTTTT; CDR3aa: CAWREQLTGELFF
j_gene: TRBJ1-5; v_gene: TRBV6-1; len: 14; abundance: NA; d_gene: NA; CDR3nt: TGTGCCAGCAGAGCGGACGTATCGAATCAGCCCCAGCATTTT; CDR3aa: CASRADVSNQPQHF
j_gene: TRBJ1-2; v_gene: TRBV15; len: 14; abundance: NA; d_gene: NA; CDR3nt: TGTGCCACCAGCAGAGAGAGACAGGTCTTTGGCTACACCTTC; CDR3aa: CATSRERQVFGYTF
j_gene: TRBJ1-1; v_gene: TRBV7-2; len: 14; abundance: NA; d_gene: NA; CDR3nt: TGTGCCAGCAGCTTAGTTGGGCAGATCACTGAAGCTTTCTTT; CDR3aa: CASSLVGQITEAFF
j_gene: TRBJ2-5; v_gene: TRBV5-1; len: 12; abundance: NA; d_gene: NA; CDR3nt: TGCGCCAGCAGCGGGCTTCAAGAGACCCAGTACTTC; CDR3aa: CASSGLQETQYF
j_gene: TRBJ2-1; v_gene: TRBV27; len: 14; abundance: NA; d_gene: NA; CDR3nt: TGTGCCAGCAGTTTGTCTCGGGGGAACAATGAGCAGTTCTTC; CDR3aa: CASSLSRGNNEQFF
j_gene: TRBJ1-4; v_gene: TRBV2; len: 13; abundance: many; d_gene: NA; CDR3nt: TGTGCCAGCAACCGGGACTTTAATGAAAAACTGTTTTTT; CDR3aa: CASNRDFNEKLFF
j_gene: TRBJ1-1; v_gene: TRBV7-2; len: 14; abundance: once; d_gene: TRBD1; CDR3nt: TGTGCCAGCAGCATCGGACAGGGGAACACTGAAGCTTTCTTT; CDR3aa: CASSIGQGNTEAFF
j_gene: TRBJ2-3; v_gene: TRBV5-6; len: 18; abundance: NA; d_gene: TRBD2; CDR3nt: TGTGCCAGCAGCTTGGCTTCATTCGGACTAGCGGCGCGATATACGCAGTATTTT; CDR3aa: CASSLASFGLAARYTQYF
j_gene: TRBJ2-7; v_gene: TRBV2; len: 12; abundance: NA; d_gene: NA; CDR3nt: TGTGCCAGCAGCGGGACAACTTACGAGCAGTACTTC; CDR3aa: CASSGTTYEQYF
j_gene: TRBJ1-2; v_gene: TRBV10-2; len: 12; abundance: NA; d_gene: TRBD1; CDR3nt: TGCGCCATTTCGACAGGGCAATATGGCTACACCTTC; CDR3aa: CAISTGQYGYTF
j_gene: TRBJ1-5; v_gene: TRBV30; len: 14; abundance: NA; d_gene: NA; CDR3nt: TGTGCCTGGAGTGCACAGCTCTCAAGTCAGCCCCAGCATTTT; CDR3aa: CAWSAQLSSQPQHF
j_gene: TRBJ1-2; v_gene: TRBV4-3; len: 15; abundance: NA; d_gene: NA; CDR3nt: TGCGCCAGCAGCCAAGTATTTTCGGGGTCCTATGGCTACACCTTC; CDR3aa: CASSQVFSGSYGYTF